The T cell receptor beta chain described here comes from a study of blood T cell repertoires in COVID-19. The wider study: Collection of acute and convalescent COVID-19 samples took place in the United States, Italy and Spain. Nucleic acid was either cDNA or gDNA, and it came from T cells, B-cell-depleted T cells, or PBMCs.

Source study methods: Estimation of nucleated cell counts relied on the amplification of reference gene primers. Only in-frame clones appear in the TCRdb table, and some are missing; sequencing was by immunoSEQ multiplex PCR. The DNA was the basis for D and trimming; V, J and clone size are from that table. The sample holds about 150,000 clones, around 91% seen once. V was trimmed by 2 bases and J by 10 bases, leaving 18 bases between them. The length of the CDR3 is 16 residues. From germline, CDR1 is LNHNV and CDR2 YYDKDF (reference sequence). Specimen: peripheral blood. The receptor's source is a woman in her forties with acute or convalescent COVID-19. The V call is TRBV15, the J call TRBJ1-6; no reliable D call. DNA for the CDR3: TGTGCCACCAGCAGAAATGGCGGGCCCTTAGGGTCACCCCTCCACTTT. This codes for CATSRNGGPLGSPLHF.